The next 7 T cell receptor beta chains were all read from a single sample in a study of CD8+ T cells in alopecia areata (dated by TCRdb to the late 2010s). The time point label for this specimen denotes: about 4 weeks on oral tofacitinib. Explained via the paper, the treatment or condition label denotes: oral pan-JAK inhibitor, 5-10 mg twice daily. Libraries were constructed by the immunoSEQ multiplex PCR assay. For TCR sequencing, RNA was extracted from every sample and reverse transcribed into cDNA to serve as template. Sourced from immuneACCESS, this table was stored by TCRdb with only in-frame sequences that have V and J called. A share of the clones is absent; for the studies checked, an unresolved V gene accounts for under half, and the remainder has no known explanation. For this sample there are fewer than 150,000 clones; approximately 85% appear just once. The leading ten clones occupy around 25% of the sample.

This material consisted of CD8+ T cells sorted from blood, taken at week 4, from a patient treated with tofacitinib. These receptors all come from a human donor with alopecia areata.

This clone occurred a few times. One base separates it from a far larger clone, so it is likely a read error. This rearrangement joins TRBV29-1 to TRBJ2-2; 8 bases align to TRBD1. The junction had 5 bases not matched to a gene; V was cut back by 5 bases and J by 3 bases. The CDR3 is 14 residues long. From germline, CDR1 is SQVTM and CDR2 ANQGSEA. For the CDR3, the DNA is TGCAGCGTTCTGACAGGGGTGGACACCGGGGAGCTGTTTTTT. Translating it yields CSVLTGVDTGELFF.

A single count supports this clone. This sequence joins TRBV29-1 and TRBJ2-1; D gene uncertain. Trimming removed 1 base at V and 5 bases at J, with 3 bases between. Germline V lookup: CDR1 SQVTM, CDR2 ANQGSEA. The CDR3 sequence is 11 residues long. CDR3 sequence reads: CSVEVNNEQFF. The CDR3 DNA reads TGCAGCGTTGAAGTGAACAATGAGCAGTTCTTC.

Here the CDR3 reads CASSQDYGTGLNTEAFF. Written as DNA, the CDR3 is TGTGCCAGCAGCCAAGATTACGGGACAGGGTTGAACACTGAAGCTTTCTTT. J is TRBJ1-1 and V is TRBV14; 9 bases fit TRBD1. The CDR3 runs 17 residues. With V trimmed by 0 bases and J by 0 bases, 5 bases remained unmatched. Germline loops: CDR1 SGHDN, CDR2 FVKESK.

The chain uses TRBV23-1 and TRBJ1-5, with 7 bases matching TRBD1. TRBV23-1 is filed as an ORF, its function uncertain. Trimming cost V 4 bases and J 6 bases; bases outside gene matches: 3. The CDR3 sequence is 13 residues long. The CDR3 bases are TGCGCCAGCAGTCGACAGGGAGGTCAGCCCCAGCATTTT. Protein: CASSRQGGQPQHF.

Turning to this clone: The sample holds other DNA sequences that translate to the same CDR3. The J gene is TRBJ2-5, the V gene TRBV25-1, with 10 bases fitting TRBD1. V shed 6 bases, J shed 3 bases, and the junction held 16 bases outside the gene matches. The CDR3 sequence is 18 residues long. Germline V gives CDR1 MGHDK, CDR2 SYGVNS. CDR3 protein: CASRGSSGQGRREETQYF. The DNA of the CDR3 is TGTGCCAGCAGGGGATCATCGGGACAGGGGAGGCGGGAAGAGACCCAGTACTTC.

This clone was detected a few times. This CDR3 reads CSVEGVEETQYF. The CDR3 coding sequence is TGCAGCGTTGAAGGCGTCGAAGAGACCCAGTACTTC. The chain has TRBV29-1 and TRBJ2-5, with D unresolved. The CDR3 runs 12 residues. Trimming took 1 base from V and 3 from J, leaving 6 bases between them. CDR1 is SQVTM, CDR2 ANQGSEA, per germline.

The CDR3 DNA reads as TGTGCCAGCAGCAACCAGCGGAGGTTGACAGATACGCAGTATTTT. Amino acid sequence: CASSNQRRLTDTQYF. This chain links TRBV6-5 with TRBJ2-3, with D perhaps TRBD2 (5 bases). V was clipped by 6 bases and J by 3 bases, with 16 bases between them. Looked up from germline, CDR1 is MNHEY and CDR2 is SVGAGI. This CDR3 spans 15 amino acids.